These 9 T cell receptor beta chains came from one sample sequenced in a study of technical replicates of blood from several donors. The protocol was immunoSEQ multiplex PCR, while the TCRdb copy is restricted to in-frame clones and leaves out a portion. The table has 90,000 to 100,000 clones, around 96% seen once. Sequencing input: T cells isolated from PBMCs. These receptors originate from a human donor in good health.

The CDR3 bases are TGTGCCAGCAGCCCGGGACAGGGAGCGGGGGGCAATCAGCCCCAGCATTTT. It codes for CASSPGQGAGGNQPQHF. The chain combines TRBV11-2 with TRBJ1-5; TRBD1 aligns across 9 bases. This CDR3 is 17 amino acids long. Unmatched junction bases numbered 10, after V lost 5 bases and J lost 2 bases. Germline CDR1 and CDR2: SGHAT and FQNNGV.

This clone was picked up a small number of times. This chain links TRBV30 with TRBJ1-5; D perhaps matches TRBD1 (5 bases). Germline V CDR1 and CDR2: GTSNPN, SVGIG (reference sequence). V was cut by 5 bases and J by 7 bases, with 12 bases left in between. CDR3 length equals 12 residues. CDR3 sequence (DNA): TGTGCCTGGGGACAAACTGGCCAGCCCCAGCATTTT. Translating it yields CAWGQTGQPQHF. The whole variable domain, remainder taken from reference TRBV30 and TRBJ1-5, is SQTIHQWPATLVQPVGSPLSLECTVEGTSNPNLYWYRQAAGRGLQLLFYSVGIGQISSEVPQNLSASRPQDRQFILSSKKLLLSDSGFYLCAWGQTGQPQHFGDGTRLSIL.

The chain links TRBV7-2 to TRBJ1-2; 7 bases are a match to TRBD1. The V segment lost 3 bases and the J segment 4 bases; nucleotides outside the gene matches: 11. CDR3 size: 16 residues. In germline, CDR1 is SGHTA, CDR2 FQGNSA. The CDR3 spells CASSFYQQGKGYGYTF. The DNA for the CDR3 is TGTGCCAGCAGCTTCTACCAACAGGGGAAAGGCTATGGCTACACCTTC.

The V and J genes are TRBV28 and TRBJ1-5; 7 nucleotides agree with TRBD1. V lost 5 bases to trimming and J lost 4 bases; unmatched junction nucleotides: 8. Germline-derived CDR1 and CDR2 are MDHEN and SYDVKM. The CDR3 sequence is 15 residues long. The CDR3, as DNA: TGTGCCAGCAGTCCCCCAGGGACAGTTAATCAGCCCCAGCATTTT. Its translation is CASSPPGTVNQPQHF.

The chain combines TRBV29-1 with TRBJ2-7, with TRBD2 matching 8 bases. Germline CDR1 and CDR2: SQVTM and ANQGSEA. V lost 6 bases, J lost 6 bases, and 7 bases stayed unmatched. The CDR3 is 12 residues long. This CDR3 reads CSVMTSAVEQYF. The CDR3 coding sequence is TGCAGCGTGATGACTAGCGCGGTCGAGCAGTACTTC.

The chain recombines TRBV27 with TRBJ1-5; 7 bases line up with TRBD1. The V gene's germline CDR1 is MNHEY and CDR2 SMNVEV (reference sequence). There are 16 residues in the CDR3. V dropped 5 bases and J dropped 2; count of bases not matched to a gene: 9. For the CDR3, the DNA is TGTGCCAGCAGTCAATCGGGACAGCCCGGCAATCAGCCCCAGCATTTT. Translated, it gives CASSQSGQPGNQPQHF.

This CDR3 is CASSFWREGTEAFF. The CDR3 bases are TGTGCCAGCAGCTTTTGGAGGGAGGGCACTGAAGCTTTCTTT. V gene TRBV5-5 combines with J gene TRBJ1-1; D call uncertain. Germline V gene lookup returns CDR1 SGHKS and CDR2 YYEKEE (reference sequence). This CDR3 has 14 amino acids. The ends were cut back, 2 bases at V and 4 bases at J, with 12 bases in the middle.

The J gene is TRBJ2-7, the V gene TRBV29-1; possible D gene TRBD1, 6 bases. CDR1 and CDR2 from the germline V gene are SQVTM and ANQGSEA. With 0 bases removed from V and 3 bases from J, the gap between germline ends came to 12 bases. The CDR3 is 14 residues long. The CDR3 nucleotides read TGCAGCGTTGAAGAGGCTACAGGGAGCTACGAGCAGTACTTC. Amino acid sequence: CSVEEATGSYEQYF.

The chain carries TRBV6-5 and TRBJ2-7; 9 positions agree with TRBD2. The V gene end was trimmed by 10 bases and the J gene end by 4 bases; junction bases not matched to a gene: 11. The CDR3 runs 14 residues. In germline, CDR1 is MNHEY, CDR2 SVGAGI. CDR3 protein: CATTAGGEGYEQYF. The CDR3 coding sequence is TGTGCCACCACGGCGGGGGGGGAGGGTTACGAGCAGTACTTC.